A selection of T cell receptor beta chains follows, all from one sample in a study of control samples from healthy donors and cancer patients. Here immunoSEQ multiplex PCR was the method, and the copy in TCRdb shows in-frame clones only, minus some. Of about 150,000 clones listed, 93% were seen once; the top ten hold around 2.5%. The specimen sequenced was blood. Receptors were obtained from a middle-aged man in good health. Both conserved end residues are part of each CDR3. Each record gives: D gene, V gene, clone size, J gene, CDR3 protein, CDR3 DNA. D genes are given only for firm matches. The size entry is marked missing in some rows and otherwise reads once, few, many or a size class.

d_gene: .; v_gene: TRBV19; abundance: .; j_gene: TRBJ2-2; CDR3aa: CASNPWGGRGGELFF; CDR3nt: TGTGCCAGTAACCCTTGGGGGGGGCGAGGCGGGGAGCTGTTTTTT
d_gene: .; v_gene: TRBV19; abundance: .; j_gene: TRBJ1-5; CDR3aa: CASSPTSNQPQHF; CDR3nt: TGTGCCAGTAGTCCGACTAGCAATCAGCCCCAGCATTTT
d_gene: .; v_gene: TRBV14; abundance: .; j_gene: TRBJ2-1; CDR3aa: CASSPPGYSYNEQFF; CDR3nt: TGTGCCAGCAGTCCACCGGGATATTCTTACAATGAGCAGTTCTTC
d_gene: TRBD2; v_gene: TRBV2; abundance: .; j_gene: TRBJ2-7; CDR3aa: CASIIAGGSYEQYF; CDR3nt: TGTGCCAGCATTATAGCGGGAGGGAGCTACGAGCAGTACTTC
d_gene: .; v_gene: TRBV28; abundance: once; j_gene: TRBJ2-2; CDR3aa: CASSWGPNTGELFF; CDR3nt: TGTGCCAGCAGTTGGGGTCCGAACACCGGGGAGCTGTTTTTT
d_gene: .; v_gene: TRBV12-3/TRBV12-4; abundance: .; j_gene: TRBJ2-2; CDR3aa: CASSSRFGELFF; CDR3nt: TGTGCCAGCAGTAGCCGTTTCGGGGAGCTGTTTTTT
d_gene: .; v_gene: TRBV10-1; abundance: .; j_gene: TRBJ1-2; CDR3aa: CASSGNYGYTF; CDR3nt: TGCGCCAGCAGTGGGAACTATGGCTACACCTTC
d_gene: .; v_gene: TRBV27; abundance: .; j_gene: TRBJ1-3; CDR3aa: CASSLSYSSGNTIYF; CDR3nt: TGTGCCAGCAGTTTATCGTACAGCTCTGGAAACACCATATATTTT
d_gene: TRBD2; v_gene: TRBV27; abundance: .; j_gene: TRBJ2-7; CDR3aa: CASSSLAGGSYEQYF; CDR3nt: TGTGCCAGCAGTTCCCTAGCGGGAGGTTCCTACGAGCAGTACTTC
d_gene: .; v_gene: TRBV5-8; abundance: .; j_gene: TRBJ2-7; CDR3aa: CASSLGGGFSYEQYF; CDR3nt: TGTGCCAGCAGCTTGGGGGGGGGCTTCTCCTACGAGCAGTACTTC
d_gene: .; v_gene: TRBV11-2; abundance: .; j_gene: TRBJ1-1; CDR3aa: CASSLGLNTEAFF; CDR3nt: TGTGCCAGCAGCTTAGGACTGAACACTGAAGCTTTCTTT
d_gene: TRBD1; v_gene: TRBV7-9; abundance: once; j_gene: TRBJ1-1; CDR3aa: CASSSGTGGVRSEAFF; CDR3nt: TGTGCCAGCAGCTCCGGGACAGGGGGCGTTAGGAGTGAAGCTTTCTTT
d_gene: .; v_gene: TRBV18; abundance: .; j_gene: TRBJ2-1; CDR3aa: CASSPPLAVDNEQFF; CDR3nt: TGTGCCAGCTCACCACCGTTGGCGGTTGACAATGAGCAGTTCTTC
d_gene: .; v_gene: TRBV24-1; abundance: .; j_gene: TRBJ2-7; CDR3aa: CATSVSGEQYF; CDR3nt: TGTGCCACCAGTGTCTCGGGCGAGCAGTACTTC
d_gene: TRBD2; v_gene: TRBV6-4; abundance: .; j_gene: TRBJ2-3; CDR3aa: CASSRDYGLSTDTQYF; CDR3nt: TGTGCCAGCAGCCGGGACTACGGCCTAAGCACAGATACGCAGTATTTT
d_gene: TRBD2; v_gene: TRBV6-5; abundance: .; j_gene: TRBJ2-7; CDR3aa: CASSYRGGEQYF; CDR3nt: TGTGCCAGCAGTTACAGGGGAGGGGAGCAGTACTTC
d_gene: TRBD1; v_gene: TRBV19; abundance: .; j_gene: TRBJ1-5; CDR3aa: CASSTNTRGRNQPQHF; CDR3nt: TGTGCCAGTAGTACGAATACCAGGGGGAGGAATCAGCCCCAGCATTTT
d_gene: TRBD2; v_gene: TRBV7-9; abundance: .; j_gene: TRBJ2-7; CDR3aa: CASSPGTSGSRWYEQYF; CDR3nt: TGTGCCAGCAGCCCGGGGACTAGCGGGAGTAGGTGGTACGAGCAGTACTTC